This T cell receptor beta chain was documented in a study of T cell repertoires in cytomegalovirus infection (dated by TCRdb to the late 2010s). Describing the broader study: Donor HLA type was relevant to the analysis, as public TCR beta signatures indicated carriage of CMV infection together with the matching HLA type. On the study overall, not on this receptor specifically: In both this cohort and an independent roughly 350-donor cohort, the cumulative frequency of public TCR beta family members distinguished carriers of CMV infection plus the relevant HLA type. The ex vivo response was dominated by HLA-C-restricted CMV-specific TCR beta clonotypes, which also provided the single most frequent clonotype in two of eight donors.

This sample was sequenced with an Illumina HiSeq 1500. TCRdb trimmed the raw reads at Q25, called clones with MiXCR and kept productive beta chains. Identical CDR3 proteins give one entry, which carries the most common genes and DNA. Present in this sample are around 300,000 distinct CDR3 sequences, about 23% of which were seen just once. More than 11% of the sample is taken by the ten largest. In the case of this clonotype: Its antigen specificity is not known. Nothing much larger sits one base from this clone, and base qualities are not available.

The clonotype comes from a human donor in good health (CMV status not recorded). Some clones in this sample may be carry-over from other donors' samples. The specimen was PBMCs.

In nucleotide form, the sequence is TGTGCCAGCAGCTTGGTAGCGGGGGCGATCCAAGAGACCCAGTACTTC. It translates to CASSLVAGAIQETQYF. The V gene is TRBV5-5 and the J gene is TRBJ2-5; a stretch of 9 junction bases matches TRBD2. V loses 0 bases at its end and J loses 1 base; junction bases beyond the gene matches: 4. The germline V gene (reference sequence) yields SGHKS for CDR1 and YYEKEE for CDR2. There are 16 amino acids in the CDR3, from cysteine to phenylalanine inclusive. Only the CDR3 portion is preserved as DNA: 48 bases, with reading frame beginning at the first base.